These 11 T cell receptor beta chains share one sample of origin, sequenced in a study of shared clonotypes between healthy human individuals. Cells designated naive CD8 were CD45RO-negative and were positively selected for CCR7, with terminally differentiated effector memory CD45RA+ cells excluded. The method was immunoSEQ multiplex PCR; TCRdb's version includes in-frame clones alone and lacks a portion of them. This sample has roughly 1,800,000 clones; over 85% occur once, and the top ten carry around 1%. Sequencing was done on a sample of naive CD8+ T cells sorted from blood. Receptors were obtained from a man aged 18 to 30 in good health.

The rearrangement uses TRBV7-9 and TRBJ1-2; 7 bases fit TRBD1. V lost 1 base, J lost 4 bases, and 6 bases stayed unmatched. This CDR3 contains 15 residues. The germline gives CDR1 SEHNR, CDR2 FQNEAQ (reference sequence). The CDR3 nucleotides read TGTGCCAGCAGCTTAGTTACAGGGGAAGTCTATGGCTACACCTTC. Protein sequence: CASSLVTGEVYGYTF.

The rearrangement uses TRBV4-2 and TRBJ2-1, with D possibly matching TRBD2 (7 bases). The CDR3 sequence is 15 residues long. Germline CDR1 is LGHNA and CDR2 is YNFKEQ. V was pared by 6 bases and J by 4 bases, with 16 bases between. The chain's CDR3 is CASRFRGASYNEQFF. As DNA, the CDR3 is TGTGCCAGCAGATTTCGGGGGGCCTCATACAATGAGCAGTTCTTC.

On this clone: Other DNA sequences within the sample encode an identical CDR3. This chain connects TRBV7-9 to TRBJ2-7; D not resolved. V was trimmed by 0 bases and J by 4 bases, leaving 7 bases between them. This CDR3 spans 13 amino acids. From germline, CDR1 is SEHNR and CDR2 FQNEAQ (reference sequence). CDR3 coding DNA: TGTGCCAGCAGCTTAGCGGGATTGTACGAGCAGTACTTC. It is translated as CASSLAGLYEQYF.

The chain links TRBV5-6 to TRBJ1-2; 7 positions agree with TRBD1. Unmatched junction bases numbered 4, after V lost 0 bases and J lost 5 bases. The CDR3 is 14 amino acids. Germline V gene sequence: CDR1 SGHDT, CDR2 YYEEEE. CDR3 nucleotides: TGTGCCAGCAGCTTGGAGGACAGGCTATATGGCTACACCTTC. As protein: CASSLEDRLYGYTF.

This clone was seen a single time. Other DNA sequences in the same sample also yield this CDR3. The CDR3 loop is CASSVGDTQYF. CDR3 DNA sequence: TGTGCCAGCAGCGTGGGAGATACGCAGTATTTT. The chain links TRBV6-5 to TRBJ2-3; D unclear. V was clipped by 6 bases and J by 5 bases, with 6 bases between them. CDR3 length equals 11 residues. CDR1 and CDR2 (germline): MNHEY, SVGAGI.

A word on this clone: The same CDR3 can be traced to other DNA sequences in this sample. The gene calls are TRBV5-1 and TRBJ2-1; D unclear. CDR3 size: 13 residues. Germline V gives CDR1 SGHRS, CDR2 YFSETQ. V was shortened by 0 bases and J by 7 bases, with 8 bases between the two germline ends. CDR3 in DNA: TGCGCCAGCAGCTTGGAAGGGTTTAATGAGCAGTTCTTC. Its protein is CASSLEGFNEQFF.

As to this clone: The sample carries other DNA sequences with the same CDR3. V and J are TRBV27 and TRBJ1-5; D gene ambiguous. This CDR3 has 13 residues. Per the germline V gene, CDR1 is MNHEY and CDR2 is SMNVEV (reference sequence). V gave up 3 bases and J gave up 2 bases, with 5 bases separating them. The CDR3: CASSFGGNQPQHF. The CDR3 coding sequence is TGTGCCAGCAGTTTCGGTGGCAATCAGCCCCAGCATTTT.

V gene TRBV15 combines with J gene TRBJ2-1; a possible D gene is TRBD2 (6 bases). This CDR3 is built from 15 residues. V lost 0 bases and J lost 6, with 12 bases in between. The germline gives CDR1 LNHNV, CDR2 YYDKDF (reference sequence). CDR3 nucleotides: TGTGCCACCAGCAGAGATCTCGGGACTCCCAATGAGCAGTTCTTC. It translates to CATSRDLGTPNEQFF.

This clone came up once. This chain joins TRBV6-1 and TRBJ2-2; D is ambiguous. This CDR3 spans 17 amino acids. The V gene lost 0 bases and the J gene lost 0 bases, with 11 bases spanning the gap. Germline values: CDR1 MNHNS, CDR2 SASEGT. CDR3 loop: CASSEALSTTNTGELFF. Written as DNA, the CDR3 is TGTGCCAGCAGTGAAGCGCTTAGCACCACGAACACCGGGGAGCTGTTTTTT.

This clone showed up just a few times. The chain uses TRBV7-8 and TRBJ2-7; D is possibly TRBD1 (5 bases). The CDR3 spans 17 residues. The ends were cut back, 5 bases at V and 3 bases at J, with 23 bases in the middle. Germline CDR1 and CDR2: SGHVS and FQNEAQ. CDR3 residues: CASSLDLIGHGYYEQYF. In DNA form, the CDR3 reads TGTGCCAGCAGCCTCGACCTAATTGGACACGGCTACTACGAGCAGTACTTC.

The V call is TRBV5-1, the J call TRBJ2-3, with 8 bases aligning to TRBD1. V was pared by 0 bases and J by 9 bases, with 0 bases of the junction left unmatched. CDR3 size: 12 residues. CDR1 is SGHRS and CDR2 is YFSETQ in the germline V gene. The CDR3 coding sequence is TGCGCCAGCAGCTTGGGGGACAGGACGCAGTATTTT. Its translation is CASSLGDRTQYF. Full variable domain (missing parts from reference TRBV5-1 and TRBJ2-3): KAGVTQTPRYLIKTRGQQVTLSCSPISGHRSVSWYQQTPGQGLQFLFEYFSETQRNKGNFPGRFSGRQFSNSRSEMNVSTLELGDSALYLCASSLGDRTQYFGPGTRLTVL.